Shown below are 9 T cell receptor beta chains from a single sample sequenced in a study of T cells in women clearing cervical HPV infection. Sequencing used immunoSEQ multiplex PCR; TCRdb keeps in-frame clones, though not all of them. The listing records 30,000 or so clones. Sequenced sample: blood buffy coat. These receptors were taken from a woman between 18 and 75 years old with a cervical HPV16 infection that either progressed to CIN3+ or cleared (not recorded which).

A remark on this clone: The read ends 3 residues early relative to the CDR3; the germline J gene fills the gap. The chain carries TRBV19 and TRBJ2-7; possible D gene TRBD1, 6 bases. V was pared by 1 base and J by 2 bases, with 9 bases between. This CDR3 is 14 amino acids long. The germline gives CDR1 LNHDA, CDR2 SQIVND (reference sequence). CDR3 region: CASSIATGPYEQYF. CDR3 bases read: TGTGCCAGTAGTATAGCCACAGGGCCCTACGAG.

Remarks on this clone: The read terminates 3 residues ahead of where the CDR3 ends, so the germline J gene completes it. This chain links TRBV6-1 with TRBJ1-1; TRBD1 agrees at 8 bases. This CDR3 spans 13 amino acids. Germline values: CDR1 MNHNS, CDR2 SASEGT. Partial CDR3 DNA: TGTGCCAGCAGTGACAAACAGGGGGGGGGA. Protein sequence: CASSDKQGGG. The full CDR3 is CASSDKQGGGAFF.

The CDR3 sequence is CAISWTAYTDTQYF. The covered CDR3 bases are TGTGCCATCAGTTGGACAGCTTACACAGATACG. The J gene is TRBJ2-3, the V gene TRBV10-3, with TRBD1 as a possible D gene (6 bases). The read ends 3 residues early relative to the CDR3; the germline J gene fills the gap. The germline V gene encodes CDR1 ENHRY and CDR2 SYGVKD. Trimming stripped 5 bases from V and 2 bases from J, with 11 bases between. This CDR3 spans 14 amino acids.

Partial CDR3 DNA: TGCAGTGCTAGAGATCTACTAGCGGGAGGGCCGGAGACC. The encoded protein is CSARDLLAGGPET. The entire CDR3 sequence reads CSARDLLAGGPETQYF. J is TRBJ2-5 and V is TRBV20-1, with 13 bases that match TRBD2. The read terminates 3 residues ahead of where the CDR3 ends, so the germline J gene completes it. Germline V gene sequence: CDR1 DFQATT, CDR2 SNEGSKA (reference sequence). The V and J ends lost 0 bases and 5 bases, in that order; junction bases with no gene match: 6. The CDR3 is 16 residues long.

As regards this clone: The read stops 3 residues short of the end of the CDR3; the missing end is completed from the germline J gene. The V and J genes are TRBV7-1 and TRBJ1-1; 9 bases fit TRBD1. TRBV7-1 is known as an ORF, though its function is uncertain. This CDR3 comprises 20 residues. Germline trimming cut 6 bases from V and 0 bases from J; bases unmatched to any gene: 20. The CDR3 sequence: CASSSSKRGQGRDMNTEAFF. The covered CDR3 bases are TGTGCCAGCAGTTCATCTAAAAGGGGACAGGGTAGGGACATGAACACTGAA.

Regarding this clone: Read coverage stops 3 residues before the CDR3 terminus; the germline J gene supplies the remainder. This chain uses TRBV13 with TRBJ2-3, with a weak D call TRBD2 (5 bases). Germline V gene sequence: CDR1 PRHDT, CDR2 FYEKMQ (reference sequence). The ends were cut back, 5 bases at V and 4 bases at J, with 22 bases in the middle. The CDR3 sequence is 17 residues long. CDR3 bases read: TGTGCCAGCAGCCCGACATCACCGGGGAGTACCGCAGATACG. As protein: CASSPTSPGSTADT. The entire CDR3 is CASSPTSPGSTADTQYF.

Here the CDR3 reads CASSSGQGGAGTEAFF. The covered CDR3 bases are TGTGCCAGCAGCTCAGGACAGGGGGGGGCTGGCACTGAA. The genes are TRBV7-3 and TRBJ1-1; 10 positions match TRBD1. The read terminates 3 residues ahead of where the CDR3 ends, so the germline J gene completes it. Unmatched junction bases numbered 9, after V lost 4 bases and J lost 4 bases. Germline CDR1 reads SGHTA; CDR2 reads FQGTGA. The CDR3 contains 16 residues. The entire variable domain, with the rest obtained from reference TRBV7-3 and TRBJ1-1, is as follows: GAGVSQTPSNKVTEKGKYVELRCDPISGHTALYWYRQSLGQGPEFLIYFQGTGAADDSGLPNDRFFAVRPEGSVSTLKIQRTERGDSAVYLCASSSGQGGAGTEAFFGQGTRLTVV.

CDR3 sequence: CASSLQVGTRGNEQFF. CDR3 bases read: TGTGCCAGCAGCCTCCAAGTCGGGACACGTGGCAATGAG. This chain uses TRBV7-6 with TRBJ2-1; maybe TRBD1 (6 bases). Read data end 3 residues before the CDR3 end; the end is taken from the germline J gene. The CDR3 is 16 amino acids. V lost 5 bases and J lost 6, with 20 bases in between. Germline loops: CDR1 SGHVS, CDR2 FNYEAQ.

Concerning this clone itself: The read comes to an end 3 residues before the CDR3 does, leaving the germline J gene to fill in the end. This rearrangement joins TRBV7-2 to TRBJ2-3; 12 positions agree with TRBD2. The CDR3 sequence is 15 residues long. With 5 bases clipped from V and 5 bases from J, the junction kept 5 bases outside the gene matches. Germline loops: CDR1 SGHTA, CDR2 FQGNSA. CDR3 DNA (partial): TGTGCCAGCAGCCGACTAGCGGGAGATCAAGATACG. Translation: CASSRLAGDQDT. The entire CDR3 reads CASSRLAGDQDTQYF.